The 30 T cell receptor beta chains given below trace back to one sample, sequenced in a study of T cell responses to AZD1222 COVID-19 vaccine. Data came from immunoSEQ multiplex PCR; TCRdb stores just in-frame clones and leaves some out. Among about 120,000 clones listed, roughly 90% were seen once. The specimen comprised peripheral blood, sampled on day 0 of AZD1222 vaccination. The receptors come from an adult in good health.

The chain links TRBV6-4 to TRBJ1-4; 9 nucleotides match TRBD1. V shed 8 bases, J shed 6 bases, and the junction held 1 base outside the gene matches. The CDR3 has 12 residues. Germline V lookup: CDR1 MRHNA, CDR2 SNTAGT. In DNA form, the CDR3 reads TGTGCCAGCCGGGACAGGGATGAAAAACTGTTTTTT. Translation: CASRDRDEKLFF.

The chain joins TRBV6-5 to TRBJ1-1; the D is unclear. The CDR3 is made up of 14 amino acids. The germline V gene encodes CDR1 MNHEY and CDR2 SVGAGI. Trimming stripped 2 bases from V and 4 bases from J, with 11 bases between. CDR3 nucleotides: TGTGCCAGCAGTTACACAGACGGTGGCACTGAAGCTTTCTTT. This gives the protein CASSYTDGGTEAFF.

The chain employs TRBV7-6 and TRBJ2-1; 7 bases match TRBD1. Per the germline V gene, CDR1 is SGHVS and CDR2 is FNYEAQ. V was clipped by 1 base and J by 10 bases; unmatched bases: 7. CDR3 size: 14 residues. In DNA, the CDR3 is TGTGCCAGCAGCTTAGGGACAGGCGATCGGGAGCAGTTCTTC. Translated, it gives CASSLGTGDREQFF.

The chain's CDR3 is CASSLPTGGSYEQYF. The DNA for the CDR3 is TGTGCCAGCAGTCTCCCGACAGGGGGCTCCTACGAGCAGTACTTC. The rearrangement links TRBV27 to TRBJ2-7; 9 bases agree with TRBD1. V shed 5 bases and J 0 bases; nucleotides not matched to a gene: 5. Germline CDR1 and CDR2: MNHEY and SMNVEV (reference sequence). The CDR3 sequence is 15 residues long.

In DNA form, the CDR3 reads TGTGCCAGCAGCTGGGGGGTCTACAATGAGCAGTTCTTC. Amino acids: CASSWGVYNEQFF. The rearrangement links TRBV3-1 (or the pseudogene TRBV3-2) to TRBJ2-1, with a weak D call TRBD2 (6 bases). Germline-derived CDR1 and CDR2 are LGHDT and YNNKEL (reference sequence). V was trimmed by 5 bases and J by 3 bases, leaving 8 bases between them. This CDR3 comprises 13 residues.

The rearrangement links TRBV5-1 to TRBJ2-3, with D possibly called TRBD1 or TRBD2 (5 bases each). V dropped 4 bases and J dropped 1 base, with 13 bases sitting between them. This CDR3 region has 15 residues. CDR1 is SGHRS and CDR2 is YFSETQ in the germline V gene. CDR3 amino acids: CASSPGRIGTDTQYF. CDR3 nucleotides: TGCGCCAGCAGCCCGGGACGTATTGGCACAGATACGCAGTATTTT. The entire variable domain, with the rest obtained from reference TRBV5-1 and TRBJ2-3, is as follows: KAGVTQTPRYLIKTRGQQVTLSCSPISGHRSVSWYQQTPGQGLQFLFEYFSETQRNKGNFPGRFSGRQFSNSRSEMNVSTLELGDSALYLCASSPGRIGTDTQYFGPGTRLTVL.

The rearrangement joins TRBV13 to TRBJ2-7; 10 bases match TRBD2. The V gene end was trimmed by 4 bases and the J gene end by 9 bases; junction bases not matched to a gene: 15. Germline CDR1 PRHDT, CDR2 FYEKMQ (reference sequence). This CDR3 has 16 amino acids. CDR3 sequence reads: CASSSSGEREGLGQYF. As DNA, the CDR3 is TGTGCCAGCAGCTCATCGGGCGAGCGGGAGGGCCTTGGGCAGTACTTC.

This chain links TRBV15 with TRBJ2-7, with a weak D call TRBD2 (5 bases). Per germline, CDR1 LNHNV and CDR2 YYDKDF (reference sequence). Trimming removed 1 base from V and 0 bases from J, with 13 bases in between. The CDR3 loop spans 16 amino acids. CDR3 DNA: TGTGCCACCAGCAGAGGTCCCGGGATGAGCTCCTACGAGCAGTACTTC. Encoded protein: CATSRGPGMSSYEQYF.

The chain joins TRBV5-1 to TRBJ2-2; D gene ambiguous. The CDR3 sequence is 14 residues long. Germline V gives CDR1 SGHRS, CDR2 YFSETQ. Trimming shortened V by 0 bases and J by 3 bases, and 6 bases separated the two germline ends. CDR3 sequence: CASSLESYTGELFF. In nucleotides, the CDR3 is TGCGCCAGCAGCTTGGAAAGTTACACCGGGGAGCTGTTTTTT.

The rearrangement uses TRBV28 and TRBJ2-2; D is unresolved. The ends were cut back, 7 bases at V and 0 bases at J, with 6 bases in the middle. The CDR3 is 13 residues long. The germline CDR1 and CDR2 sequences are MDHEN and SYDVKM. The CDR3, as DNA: TGTGCCAGCAATAACGCGAACACCGGGGAGCTGTTTTTT. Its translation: CASNNANTGELFF.

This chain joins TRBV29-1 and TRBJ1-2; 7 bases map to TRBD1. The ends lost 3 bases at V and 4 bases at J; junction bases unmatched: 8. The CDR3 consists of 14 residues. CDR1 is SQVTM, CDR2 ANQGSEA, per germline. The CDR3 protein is CSVDRQGPSYGYTF. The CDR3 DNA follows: TGCAGCGTTGACCGACAGGGCCCATCCTATGGCTACACCTTC. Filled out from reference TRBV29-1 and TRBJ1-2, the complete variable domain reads SAVISQKPSRDICQRGTSLTIQCQVDSQVTMMFWYRQQPGQSLTLIATANQGSEATYESGFVIDKFPISRPNLTFSTLTVSNMSPEDSSIYLCSVDRQGPSYGYTFGSGTRLTVV.

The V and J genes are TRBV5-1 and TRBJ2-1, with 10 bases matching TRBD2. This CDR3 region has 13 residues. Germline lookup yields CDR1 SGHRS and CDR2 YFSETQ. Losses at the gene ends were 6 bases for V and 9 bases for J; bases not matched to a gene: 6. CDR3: CASTTSGTGEQFF. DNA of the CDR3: TGCGCCAGCACCACTAGCGGGACCGGTGAGCAGTTCTTC.

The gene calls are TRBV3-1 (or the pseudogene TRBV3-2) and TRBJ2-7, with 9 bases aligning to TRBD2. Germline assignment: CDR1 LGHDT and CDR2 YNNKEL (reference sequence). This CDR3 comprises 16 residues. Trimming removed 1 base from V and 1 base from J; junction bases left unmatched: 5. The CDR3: CASSQVLAGSSYEQYF. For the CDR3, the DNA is TGTGCCAGCAGCCAAGTGCTAGCGGGAAGTTCCTACGAGCAGTACTTC.

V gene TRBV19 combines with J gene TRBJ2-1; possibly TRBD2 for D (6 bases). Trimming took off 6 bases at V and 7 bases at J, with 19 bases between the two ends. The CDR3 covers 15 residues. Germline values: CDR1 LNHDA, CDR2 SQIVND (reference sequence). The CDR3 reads CASSPRTGTFNEQFF. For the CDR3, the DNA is TGTGCCAGTAGCCCACGAACCGGGACTTTTAATGAGCAGTTCTTC.

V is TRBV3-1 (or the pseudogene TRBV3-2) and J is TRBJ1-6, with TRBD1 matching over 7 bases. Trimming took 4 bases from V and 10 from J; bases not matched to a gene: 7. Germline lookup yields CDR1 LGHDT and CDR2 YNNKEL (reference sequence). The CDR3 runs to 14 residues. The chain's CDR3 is CASSPSGQKSPLHF. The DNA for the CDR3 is TGTGCCAGCAGCCCCTCGGGACAGAAATCACCCCTCCACTTT.

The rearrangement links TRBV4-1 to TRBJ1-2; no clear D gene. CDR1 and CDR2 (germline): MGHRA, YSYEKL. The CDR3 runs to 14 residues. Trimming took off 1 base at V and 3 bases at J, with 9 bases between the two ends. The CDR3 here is CASSQVGNHYGYTF. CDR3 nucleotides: TGCGCCAGCAGCCAAGTCGGGAACCACTATGGCTACACCTTC.

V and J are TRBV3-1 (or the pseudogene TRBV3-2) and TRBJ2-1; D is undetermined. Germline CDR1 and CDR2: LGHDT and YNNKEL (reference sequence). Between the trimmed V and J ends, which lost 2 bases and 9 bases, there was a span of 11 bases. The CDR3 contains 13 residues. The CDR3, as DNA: TGTGCCAGCAGCCAATGGTCTTCGGGTGAGCAGTTCTTC. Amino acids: CASSQWSSGEQFF.

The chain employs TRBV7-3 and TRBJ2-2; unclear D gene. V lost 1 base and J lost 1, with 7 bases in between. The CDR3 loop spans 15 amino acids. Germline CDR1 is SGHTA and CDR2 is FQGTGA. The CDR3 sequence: CASSLIGLNTGELFF. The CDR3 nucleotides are TGTGCCAGCAGCTTAATAGGGTTGAACACCGGGGAGCTGTTTTTT. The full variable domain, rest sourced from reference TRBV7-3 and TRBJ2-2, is GAGVSQTPSNKVTEKGKYVELRCDPISGHTALYWYRQSLGQGPEFLIYFQGTGAADDSGLPNDRFFAVRPEGSVSTLKIQRTERGDSAVYLCASSLIGLNTGELFFGEGSRLTVL.

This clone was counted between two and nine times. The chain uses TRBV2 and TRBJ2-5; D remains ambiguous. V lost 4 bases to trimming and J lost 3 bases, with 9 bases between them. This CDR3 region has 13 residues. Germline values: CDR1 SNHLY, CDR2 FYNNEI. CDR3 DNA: TGTGCCAGCAGTGGACGGCTGAAAGAGACCCAGTACTTC. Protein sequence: CASSGRLKETQYF.

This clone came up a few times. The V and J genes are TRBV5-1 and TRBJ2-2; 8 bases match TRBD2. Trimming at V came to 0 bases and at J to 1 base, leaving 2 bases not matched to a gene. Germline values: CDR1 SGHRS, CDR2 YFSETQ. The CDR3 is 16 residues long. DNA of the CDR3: TGCGCCAGCAGCTTGGTTGCGGGGGGGAACACCGGGGAGCTGTTTTTT. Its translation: CASSLVAGGNTGELFF.

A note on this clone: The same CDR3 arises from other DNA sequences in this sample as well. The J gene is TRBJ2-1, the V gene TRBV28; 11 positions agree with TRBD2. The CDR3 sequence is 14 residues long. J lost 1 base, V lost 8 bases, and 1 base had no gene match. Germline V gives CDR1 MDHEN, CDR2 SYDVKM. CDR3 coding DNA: TGTGCCAGCCGACTAGCGGGATCCTACAATGAGCAGTTCTTC. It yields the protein CASRLAGSYNEQFF.

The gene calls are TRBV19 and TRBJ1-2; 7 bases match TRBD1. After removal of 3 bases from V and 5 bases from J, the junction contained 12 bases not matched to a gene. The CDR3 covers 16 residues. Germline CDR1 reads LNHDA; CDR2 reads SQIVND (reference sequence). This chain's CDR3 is CASSIAYYRDSYGYTF. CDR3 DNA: TGTGCCAGTAGTATCGCCTACTACCGGGACAGTTATGGCTACACCTTC.

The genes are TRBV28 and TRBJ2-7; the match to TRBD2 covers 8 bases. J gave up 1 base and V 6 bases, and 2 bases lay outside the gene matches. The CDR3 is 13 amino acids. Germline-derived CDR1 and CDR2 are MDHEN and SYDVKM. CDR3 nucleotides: TGTGCCAGCAGAATAGCGGGGTCCTACGAGCAGTACTTC. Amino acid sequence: CASRIAGSYEQYF.

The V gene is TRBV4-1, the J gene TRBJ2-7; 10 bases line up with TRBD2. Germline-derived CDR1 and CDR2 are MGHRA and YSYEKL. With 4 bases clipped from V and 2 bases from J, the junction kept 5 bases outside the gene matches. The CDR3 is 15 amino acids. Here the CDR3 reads CASSPGLARTYEQYF. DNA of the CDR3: TGCGCCAGCAGCCCGGGACTAGCGAGGACCTACGAGCAGTACTTC.

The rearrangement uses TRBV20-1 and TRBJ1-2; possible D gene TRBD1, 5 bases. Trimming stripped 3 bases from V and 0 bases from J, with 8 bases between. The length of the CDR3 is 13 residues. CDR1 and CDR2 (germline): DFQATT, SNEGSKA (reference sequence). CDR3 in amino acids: CSASKTANYGYTF. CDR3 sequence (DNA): TGCAGTGCTAGTAAGACAGCTAACTATGGCTACACCTTC.

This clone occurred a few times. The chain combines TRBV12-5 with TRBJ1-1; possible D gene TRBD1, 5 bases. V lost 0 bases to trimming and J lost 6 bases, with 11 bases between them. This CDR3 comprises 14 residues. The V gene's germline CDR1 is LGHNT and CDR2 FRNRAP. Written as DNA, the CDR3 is TGTGCTAGTGGTTTGGTCAGGGCCCAGGCTGAAGCTTTCTTT. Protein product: CASGLVRAQAEAFF.

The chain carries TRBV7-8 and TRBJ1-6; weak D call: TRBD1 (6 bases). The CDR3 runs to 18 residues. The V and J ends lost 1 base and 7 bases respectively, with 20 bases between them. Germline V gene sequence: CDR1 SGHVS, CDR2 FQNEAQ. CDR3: CASSLGGLWTAENSPLHF. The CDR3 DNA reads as TGTGCCAGCAGCTTAGGGGGTTTATGGACAGCAGAAAATTCACCCCTCCACTTT.

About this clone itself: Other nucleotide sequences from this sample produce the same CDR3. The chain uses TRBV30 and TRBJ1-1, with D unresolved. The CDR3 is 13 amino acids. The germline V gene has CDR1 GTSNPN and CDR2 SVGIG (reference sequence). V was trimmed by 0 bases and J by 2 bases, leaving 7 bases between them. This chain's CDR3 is CAWSVTVNTEAFF. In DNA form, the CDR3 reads TGTGCCTGGAGTGTAACGGTCAACACTGAAGCTTTCTTT.

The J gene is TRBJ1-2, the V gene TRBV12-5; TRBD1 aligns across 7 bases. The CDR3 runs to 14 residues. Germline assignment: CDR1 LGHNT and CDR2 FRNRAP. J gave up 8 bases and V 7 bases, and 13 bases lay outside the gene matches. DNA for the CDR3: TGTGCTAGTGCCCGGGACAGCTTATTGGGCGGCTACACCTTC. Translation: CASARDSLLGGYTF. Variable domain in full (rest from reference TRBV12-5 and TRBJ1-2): DARVTQTPRHKVTEMGQEVTMRCQPILGHNTVFWYRQTMMQGLELLAYFRNRAPLDDSGMPKDRFSAEMPDATLATLKIQPSEPRDSAVYFCASARDSLLGGYTFGSGTRLTVV.

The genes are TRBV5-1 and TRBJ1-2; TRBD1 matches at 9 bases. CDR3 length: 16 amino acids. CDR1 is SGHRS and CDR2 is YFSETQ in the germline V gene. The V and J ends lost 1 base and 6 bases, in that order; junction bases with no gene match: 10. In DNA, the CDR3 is TGCGCCAGCAGCTTGTCTACGACAGGGGGTGGGGATGGCTACACCTTC. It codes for CASSLSTTGGGDGYTF.